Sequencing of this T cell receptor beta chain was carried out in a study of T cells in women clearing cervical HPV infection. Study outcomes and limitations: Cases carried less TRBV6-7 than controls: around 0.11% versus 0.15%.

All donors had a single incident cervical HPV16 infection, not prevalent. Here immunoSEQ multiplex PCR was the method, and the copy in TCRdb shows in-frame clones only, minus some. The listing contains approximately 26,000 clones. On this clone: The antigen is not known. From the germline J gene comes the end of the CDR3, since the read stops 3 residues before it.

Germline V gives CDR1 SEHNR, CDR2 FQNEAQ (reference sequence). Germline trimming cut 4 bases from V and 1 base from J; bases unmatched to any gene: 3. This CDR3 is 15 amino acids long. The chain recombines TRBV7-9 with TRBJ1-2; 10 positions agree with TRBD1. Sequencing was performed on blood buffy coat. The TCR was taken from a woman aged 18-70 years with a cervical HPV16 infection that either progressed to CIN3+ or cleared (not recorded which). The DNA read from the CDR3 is TGTGCCAGCAGCTCCGGGACAGGGGTTAACTATGGC. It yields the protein CASSSGTGVNYG. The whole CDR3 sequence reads CASSSGTGVNYGYTF.